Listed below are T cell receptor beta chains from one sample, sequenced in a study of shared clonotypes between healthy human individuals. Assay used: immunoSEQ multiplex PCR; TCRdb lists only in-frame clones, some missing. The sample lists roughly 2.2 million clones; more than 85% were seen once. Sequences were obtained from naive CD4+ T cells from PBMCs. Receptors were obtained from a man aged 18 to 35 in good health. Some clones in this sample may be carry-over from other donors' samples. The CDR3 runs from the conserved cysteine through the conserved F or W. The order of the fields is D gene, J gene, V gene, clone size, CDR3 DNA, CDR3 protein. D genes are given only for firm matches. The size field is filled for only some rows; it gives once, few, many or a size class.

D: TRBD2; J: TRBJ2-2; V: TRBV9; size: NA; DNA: TGTGCCAGCAGCGTAACTAGCGTAGCGAACACCGGGGAGCTGTTTTTT; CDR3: CASSVTSVANTGELFF
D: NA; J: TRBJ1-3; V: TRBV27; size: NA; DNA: TGTGCCAGCAGTTTGGGGACCTCTGGAAACACCATATATTTT; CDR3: CASSLGTSGNTIYF
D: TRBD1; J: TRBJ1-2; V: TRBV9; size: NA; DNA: TGTGCCAGCAGCCCTCGGACAGGGGACCTTTATGGCTACACCTTC; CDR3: CASSPRTGDLYGYTF
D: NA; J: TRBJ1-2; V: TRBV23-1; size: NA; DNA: TGCGCCAGCAGTCAATCGGGTGGGTCCGAACCTGGCTACACCTTC; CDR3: CASSQSGGSEPGYTF
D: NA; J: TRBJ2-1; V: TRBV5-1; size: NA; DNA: TGCGCCAGCAGCTCATACAACAGCAATGAGCAGTTCTTC; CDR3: CASSSYNSNEQFF
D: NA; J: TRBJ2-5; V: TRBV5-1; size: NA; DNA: TGCGCCAGCAGTTTAGGCGTACTTTCCGGTGGGGAGACCCAGTACTTC; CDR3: CASSLGVLSGGETQYF
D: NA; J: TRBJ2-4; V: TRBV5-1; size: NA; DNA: TGCGCCAGCAGCTTTGGCGGGTTAGCCAAAAACATTCAGTACTTC; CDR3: CASSFGGLAKNIQYF
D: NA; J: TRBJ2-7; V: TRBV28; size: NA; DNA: TGTGCCAGCAGTTCACACCCCTCCTACGAGCAGTACTTC; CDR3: CASSSHPSYEQYF
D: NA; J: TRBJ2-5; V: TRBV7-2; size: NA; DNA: TGTGCCAGCAGCTTTGAGGGATCCAGAGAGACCCAGTACTTC; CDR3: CASSFEGSRETQYF
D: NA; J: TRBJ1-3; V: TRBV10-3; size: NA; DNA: TGTGCCATCAGTGGACATCCGGGAAACACCATATATTTT; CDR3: CAISGHPGNTIYF
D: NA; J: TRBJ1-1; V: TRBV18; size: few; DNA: TGTGCCAGCTCGGCCGGGGGCGGGGACCCAGCTTTCTTT; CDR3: CASSAGGGDPAFF
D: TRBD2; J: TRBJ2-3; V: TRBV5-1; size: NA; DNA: TGCGCCAGCAGCCCCCTCGCCGGGACTAGCGGGTCTTTGGATACGCAGTATTTT; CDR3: CASSPLAGTSGSLDTQYF
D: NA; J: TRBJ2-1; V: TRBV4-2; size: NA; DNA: TGTGCCAGCAGCCAAGAACCCCAGTTGAGCTCCTACAATGAGCAGTTCTTC; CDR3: CASSQEPQLSSYNEQFF
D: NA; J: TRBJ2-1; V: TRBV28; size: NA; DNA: TGTGCCAGCAGTGGAGGTTCAAGTCTCTACAATGAGCAGTTCTTC; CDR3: CASSGGSSLYNEQFF
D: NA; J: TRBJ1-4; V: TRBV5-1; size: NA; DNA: TGCGCCAGCAGCTTGACAGGGTATGAGGAAAAACTGTTTTTT; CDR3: CASSLTGYEEKLFF
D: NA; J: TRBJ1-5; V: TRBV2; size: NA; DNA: TGTGCCAGCAGACGGAGTCCCGATCAGCCCCAGCATTTT; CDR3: CASRRSPDQPQHF
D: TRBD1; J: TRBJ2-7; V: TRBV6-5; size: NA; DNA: TGTGCCAGCAGTCACACCGGGACAGGGGGCTACGAGCAGTACTTC; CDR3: CASSHTGTGGYEQYF
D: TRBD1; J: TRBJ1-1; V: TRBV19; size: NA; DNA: TGTGCCAGCAAATCGACAGGGAGGACTGAAGCTTTCTTT; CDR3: CASKSTGRTEAFF
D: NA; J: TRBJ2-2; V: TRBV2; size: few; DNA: TGTGCCAGCAGGGAGAACACCGGGGAGCTGTTTTTT; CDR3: CASRENTGELFF
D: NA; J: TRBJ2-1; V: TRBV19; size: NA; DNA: TGTGCCAGTAGTATTTCTGGGGGCAATGAGCAGTTCTTC; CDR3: CASSISGGNEQFF
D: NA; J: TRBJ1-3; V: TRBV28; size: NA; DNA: TGTGCCAGCAGTTTGGTACTCTCTCCTGGAAACACCATATATTTT; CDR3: CASSLVLSPGNTIYF
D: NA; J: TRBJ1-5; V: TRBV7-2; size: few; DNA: TGTGCCAGCAGCCCGGTGGGCGGGGGGAATCAGCCCCAGCATTTT; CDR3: CASSPVGGGNQPQHF
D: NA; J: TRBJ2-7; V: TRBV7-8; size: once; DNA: TGTGCCAGCAGCTCTCATGGGGTGAGCTCCTACGAGCAGTACTTC; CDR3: CASSSHGVSSYEQYF
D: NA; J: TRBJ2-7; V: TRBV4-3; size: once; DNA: TGCGCCAGCAGCCAGCAACCGGGGCAGAACTACGAGCAGTACTTC; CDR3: CASSQQPGQNYEQYF
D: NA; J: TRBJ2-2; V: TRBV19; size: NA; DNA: TGTGCCAGTAGTATACCCACAGGTGCGGTCGGGGAGCTGTTTTTT; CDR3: CASSIPTGAVGELFF
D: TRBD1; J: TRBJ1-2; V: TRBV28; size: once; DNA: TGTGCCAGCAGGTCGAGGGGGCGCTTATGGGATGGCTACACCTTC; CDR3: CASRSRGRLWDGYTF
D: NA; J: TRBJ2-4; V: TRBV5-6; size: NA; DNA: TGTGCCAGCAGCTTGAGTCCGCGAAACATTCAGTACTTC; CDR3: CASSLSPRNIQYF
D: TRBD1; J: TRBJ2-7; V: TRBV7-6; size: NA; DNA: TGTGCCAGCAGCCCCGACAGGGGCTCCTACGAGCAGTACTTC; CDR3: CASSPDRGSYEQYF
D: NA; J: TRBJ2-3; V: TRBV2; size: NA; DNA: TGTGCCAGCAGTGATGACCCGGTAGCAGATACGCAGTATTTT; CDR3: CASSDDPVADTQYF
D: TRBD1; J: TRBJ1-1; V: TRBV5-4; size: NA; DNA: TGTGCCAGCAGCCTCATTCCAGGACAGGGGCGAAGGAGGAACACTGAAGCTTTCTTT; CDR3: CASSLIPGQGRRRNTEAFF
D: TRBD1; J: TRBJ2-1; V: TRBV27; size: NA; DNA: TGTGCCAGCAGTTTGGCCCACAGGGGGCTTGTCTTCTTC; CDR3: CASSLAHRGLVFF
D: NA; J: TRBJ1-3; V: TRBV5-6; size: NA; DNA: TGTGCCAGCAGCTTCCAGACAGGCCGAAACACCATATATTTT; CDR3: CASSFQTGRNTIYF
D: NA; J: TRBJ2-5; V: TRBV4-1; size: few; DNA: TGCGCCAGCAGCGTCCGGGGGGAGACCCAGTACTTC; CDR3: CASSVRGETQYF
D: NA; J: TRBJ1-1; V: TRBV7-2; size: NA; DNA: TGTGCCAGCAGCTTTCGGGTAGGGGCTGAAGCTTTCTTT; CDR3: CASSFRVGAEAFF
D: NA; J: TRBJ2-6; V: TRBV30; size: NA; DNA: TGTGCCTGGGGCATGCAGGTTTCCTCCTCTGGGGCCAACGTCCTGACTTTC; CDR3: CAWGMQVSSSGANVLTF
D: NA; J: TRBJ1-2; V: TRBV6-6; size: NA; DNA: TGTGCCAGCAGTTACCGAGAGGGACCCCCCCGCGGCTACACCTTC; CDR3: CASSYREGPPRGYTF
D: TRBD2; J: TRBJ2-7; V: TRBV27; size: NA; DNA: TGTGCCAGCAGTTTAGGCCTAGCGGGAGTGTCCTCGGGCGAGCAGTACTTC; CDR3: CASSLGLAGVSSGEQYF
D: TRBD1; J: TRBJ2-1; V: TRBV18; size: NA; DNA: TGTGCCAGCTCACCACCTGGACAGGGTAGGGTTTTCAATGAGCAGTTCTTC; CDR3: CASSPPGQGRVFNEQFF
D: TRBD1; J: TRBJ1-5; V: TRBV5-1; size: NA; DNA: TGCGCCAGCAGTACCGGGACAGGGTATGAGCCCCAGCATTTT; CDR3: CASSTGTGYEPQHF
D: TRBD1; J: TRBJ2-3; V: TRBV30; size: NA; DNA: TGTGCCTTCGACAGGGGTGATTGGGATACGCAGTATTTT; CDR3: CAFDRGDWDTQYF
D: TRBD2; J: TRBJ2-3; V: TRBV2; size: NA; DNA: TGTGCCAGCAGCGGGACTAGCGGATGGAGAGATACGCAGTATTTT; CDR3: CASSGTSGWRDTQYF
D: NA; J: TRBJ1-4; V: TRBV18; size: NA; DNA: TGTGCCAGCTCCACCGGGGTAGCAGCAACTAATGAAAAACTGTTTTTT; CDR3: CASSTGVAATNEKLFF
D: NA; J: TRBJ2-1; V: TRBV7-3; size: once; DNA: TGTGCCAGCAGCGGGGGTTCCTACAATGAGCAGTTCTTC; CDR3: CASSGGSYNEQFF
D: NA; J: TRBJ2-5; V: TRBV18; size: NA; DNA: TGTGCCAGCTCCCCCCCGGGGTCGCCAGAGACCCAGTACTTC; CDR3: CASSPPGSPETQYF
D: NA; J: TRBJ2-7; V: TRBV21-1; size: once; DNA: TGTGCCAGCAGAGTCCGGACAGCCTTTCCCTACGAGCAGTACTTC; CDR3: CASRVRTAFPYEQYF
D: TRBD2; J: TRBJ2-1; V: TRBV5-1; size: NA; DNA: TGCGCCAGCAGCTTGGGTAGCGGGGCCGGGGTTGGGAATGAGCAGTTCTTC; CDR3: CASSLGSGAGVGNEQFF
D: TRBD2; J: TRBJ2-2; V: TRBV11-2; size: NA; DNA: TGTGCCAGCAAAAACCTAGCGGGGGTGAACACCGGGGAGCTGTTTTTT; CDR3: CASKNLAGVNTGELFF
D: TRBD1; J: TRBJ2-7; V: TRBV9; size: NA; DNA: TGTGCCAGCAGCGCGCGGGGGACAGGGGTCGAGCAGTACTTC; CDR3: CASSARGTGVEQYF
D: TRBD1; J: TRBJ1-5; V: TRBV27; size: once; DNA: TGTGCCAGCAGTTTTGCCAGGGGGCAGCCCCAGCATTTT; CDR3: CASSFARGQPQHF
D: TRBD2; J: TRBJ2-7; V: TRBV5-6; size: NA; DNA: TGTGCCAGCAGCATCGGACTAGCGGGAGGGCCCGAGCAGTACTTC; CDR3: CASSIGLAGGPEQYF
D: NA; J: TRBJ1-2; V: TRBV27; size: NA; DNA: TGTGCCAGCAGTTTAGAATTGGGGCCGCTCAGTGGCTACACCTTC; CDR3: CASSLELGPLSGYTF